This T cell receptor (beta chain) was profiled in a study of OX40 agonist ivuxolimab in advanced cancers. About the research overall: Dose-escalation patients' cancers were hepatocellular carcinoma, melanoma, renal cell or head and neck cancer. Three patients showed partial responses: one hepatocellular carcinoma and two cutaneous melanoma cases. Findings and caveats of the study: With doses of 0.1-3.0 mg/kg, partial responders showed among the lowest clonal expansion. On average, CD8+ T cells showed a greater number of expanded clones than CD4+.

Only in-frame clones appear in the TCRdb table, and some are missing; sequencing was by immunoSEQ multiplex PCR. The data show some 58,000 clones, around 88% seen once. About this clone itself: Its antigen is not identified.

This sample comprised CD4+ or CD8+ T cells sorted from blood, obtained in a trial of the OX40 agonist ivuxolimab. The TCR comes from an adult with an advanced solid tumor such as melanoma, head and neck, liver or kidney cancer.

The CDR3 loop reads CASTAGVGFVEQYF. CDR3 nucleotide sequence: TGTGCCAGCACCGCGGGGGTAGGGTTCGTCGAGCAGTACTTC. This sequence joins TRBV6-6 and TRBJ2-7, with 7 bases fitting TRBD2. The CDR3 extends over 14 amino acids. Germline V lookup: CDR1 MNHNY, CDR2 SVGAGI (reference sequence). Unmatched junction bases numbered 12, after V lost 7 bases and J lost 6 bases.